These T cell receptor beta chains were read from a single sample in a study of naive and memory T cell subsets. From the UMI-ligation and nested PCR reads, TCRdb called clonotypes with MiXCR, one entry per CDR3 protein. The sample carries more than 2,500 distinct CDR3 sequences, over 4.5% recorded once. Sequenced material: CD4+ TEMRA cells from blood. All receptors come from a human donor in good health. CDR3s include the opening cysteine and the closing phenylalanine or tryptophan. The order of the fields is V gene, clone size, D gene, J gene, CDR3 DNA, CDR3 protein. D genes are given only for firm matches. Size is stated for part of the rows, as once, few or many counts, or as a class when the clone is expanded.

>TRBV6-5|medium-sized|TRBD1|TRBJ1-5
TGTGCCAGCTGCGTTGTAGCAGAAACCAGGGGGTTTGAGCAGCCCCAGCATTTT
CASCVVAETRGFEQPQHF
>TRBV28|NA|NA|TRBJ2-5
TGTGCCAGCAGCCATTCGGCCCTGACGGAAGAGACCCAGTACTTC
CASSHSALTEETQYF
>TRBV20-1|medium-sized|NA|TRBJ2-1
TGCAGTGCTAGTGGATACTTCTACAATGAGCAGTTCTTC
CSASGYFYNEQFF
>TRBV7-2|many|TRBD1|TRBJ2-7
TGTGCCAGCAGCACCCAAACAGGGGACGAGCAGTACTTC
CASSTQTGDEQYF
>TRBV5-1|many|NA|TRBJ1-1
TGCGCCAGCAGCTTATCCGGGGCTGAAGCTTTCTTT
CASSLSGAEAFF
>TRBV7-2|many|TRBD2|TRBJ2-2
TGTGCCAGCAGCTTAAGCCGACGACTAGCGGGACACACCGGGGAGCTGTTTTTT
CASSLSRRLAGHTGELFF
>TRBV29-1|many|NA|TRBJ2-7
TGCAGCGTTTCCGGGGGGCTCTCCTACGAGCAGTACTTC
CSVSGGLSYEQYF
>TRBV19|medium-sized|NA|TRBJ1-1
TGTGCCAGCCGGATGGGGACACTGAACACTGAAGCTTTCTTT
CASRMGTLNTEAFF
>TRBV9|medium-sized|TRBD1|TRBJ1-2
TGTGCCAGCAGCTCCGGGACAGGGGGCTTCTATGGCTACACCTTC
CASSSGTGGFYGYTF
>TRBV24-1|once|NA|TRBJ2-1
TGTGCCACCAGTGATTCTCGCGGGACAAACTACAATGAGCAGTTCTTC
CATSDSRGTNYNEQFF
>TRBV5-1|many|NA|TRBJ2-7
TGCGCCAGCAGCCTCGGACCGTCGTCCTACGAGCAGTACTTC
CASSLGPSSYEQYF
>TRBV29-1|medium-sized|NA|TRBJ1-1
TGCAGCGTTGAAGTAATGTTGGACACTGAAGCTTTCTTT
CSVEVMLDTEAFF
>TRBV6-2/TRBV6-3|many|NA|TRBJ2-5
TGTGCCAGCAGTTACCTGCCGGGGGAAATCCAAGAGACCCAGTACTTC
CASSYLPGEIQETQYF
>TRBV6-4|many|NA|TRBJ1-2
TGTGCCAGCAGTGACTCTAACAGAAACTATGGCTACACCTTC
CASSDSNRNYGYTF
>TRBV23-1|NA|TRBD1|TRBJ1-1
TGCGCCAGCAGTCAATCTAAGGCCGGGACAGGGGGCGCCACTGAAGCTTTCTTT
CASSQSKAGTGGATEAFF
>TRBV21-1|few|NA|TRBJ2-2
TGTGCCAGCAGCAAATCCGAGACTAGCGGGAGTGGGGAGCTGTTTTTT
CASSKSETSGSGELFF
>TRBV28|NA|NA|TRBJ1-4
TGTGCCAGCAGCCGAAGGGACCTGCCTGAAAAACTGTTTTTT
CASSRRDLPEKLFF
>TRBV28|many|TRBD1|TRBJ2-7
TGTGCCAGCAGTTTTTACAGGGGTGGGGAGCAGTACTTC
CASSFYRGGEQYF
>TRBV20-1|medium-sized|NA|TRBJ2-7
TGCAGTGCTAGAGATTACTGGGAGAAGGGGTACTTC
CSARDYWEKGYF
>TRBV28|NA|NA|TRBJ2-1
TGTGCCAGCAGTTTGCCCAGATCCCGGAGCCCCCATGAGCAGTTCTTC
CASSLPRSRSPHEQFF
>TRBV12-3/TRBV12-4|medium-sized|NA|TRBJ1-5
TGTGCCAGCAGCACAGATAGCAATCAGCCCCAGCATTTT
CASSTDSNQPQHF
>TRBV29-1|NA|TRBD1|TRBJ1-2
TGCAGCGTCGATACAGGGGGCTCTAACTATGGCTACACCTTC
CSVDTGGSNYGYTF
>TRBV29-1|NA|NA|TRBJ1-5
TGCAGCGTTCGGAAAGGGGATAAGCACCAGCATTTT
CSVRKGDKHQHF
>TRBV28|many|NA|TRBJ2-4
TGTGCCAGCATTCACTCCGCCGCCAAAAACATTCAGTACTTC
CASIHSAAKNIQYF